A single sample gave rise to the 30 T cell receptor beta chains below, sequenced in a study of shared clonotypes between healthy human individuals. Data came from immunoSEQ multiplex PCR; TCRdb stores just in-frame clones and leaves some out. The table records about 360,000 clones, less than 85% of them present only once. Sequenced: memory CD4+ T cells sorted from blood. Subset in this sample: CD45RA-negative fraction. Receptors originate from a man aged 25 to 45 in good health.

V usage is TRBV2 and J usage is TRBJ2-5; 7 positions agree with TRBD1. Trimming took 5 bases from V and 5 from J; bases not matched to a gene: 8. Germline CDR1 SNHLY, CDR2 FYNNEI. The CDR3 runs 14 residues. The CDR3 nucleotides are TGTGCCAGCAGTACGGACAGGCCCCAGGAGACCCAGTACTTC. This sequence encodes CASSTDRPQETQYF.

The rearrangement uses TRBV28 and TRBJ1-5; D call uncertain. V lost 7 bases, J lost 2 bases, and 15 bases lay in between. CDR1 MDHEN and CDR2 SYDVKM come from the germline V gene. The CDR3 has 15 amino acids. The CDR3 protein is CASIVTQRGNQPQHF. The CDR3 region has the DNA TGTGCCAGCATAGTGACACAAAGAGGCAATCAGCCCCAGCATTTT.

The rearrangement uses TRBV4-3 and TRBJ2-2; 14 bases are shared with TRBD2. V lost 3 bases and J lost 7; bases outside the gene matches: 7. This CDR3 is 17 amino acids long. In germline, CDR1 is LGHNA, CDR2 YSLEER. The CDR3 region has the DNA TGCGCCAGCAGCCATGGGACTAGCGGGAGATCGGGCGGGGAGCTGTTTTTT. It codes for CASSHGTSGRSGGELFF.

The gene calls are TRBV5-1 and TRBJ1-6, with unresolved D. CDR3 size: 14 residues. V gave up 4 bases and J gave up 6 bases, with 11 bases separating them. The germline V gene has CDR1 SGHRS and CDR2 YFSETQ. The CDR3 spells CASSPDGANSPLHF. The CDR3 region has the DNA TGCGCCAGCAGCCCGGACGGTGCTAATTCACCCCTCCACTTT. Full variable domain (outside the CDR3, taken from reference TRBV5-1 and TRBJ1-6): KAGVTQTPRYLIKTRGQQVTLSCSPISGHRSVSWYQQTPGQGLQFLFEYFSETQRNKGNFPGRFSGRQFSNSRSEMNVSTLELGDSALYLCASSPDGANSPLHFGNGTRLTVT.

This clone was observed once. This chain joins TRBV14 and TRBJ2-1; the match to TRBD1 covers 8 bases. From germline, CDR1 is SGHDN and CDR2 FVKESK. V was clipped by 4 bases and J by 2 bases; unmatched bases: 4. There are 15 residues in the CDR3. The CDR3 is CASSLGQVTYNEQFF. The CDR3 DNA is TGTGCCAGCAGCCTGGGACAGGTAACCTACAATGAGCAGTTCTTC.

The chain employs TRBV11-2 and TRBJ2-4; D is ambiguous. Germline V gene lookup returns CDR1 SGHAT and CDR2 FQNNGV. This CDR3 comprises 13 residues. The V and J ends lost 8 bases and 1 base respectively, with 9 bases between them. The DNA for the CDR3 is TGTGCCAGCGCCTCGCCGGCCAAAAACATTCAGTACTTC. Its protein is CASASPAKNIQYF. Full variable domain (missing parts from reference TRBV11-2 and TRBJ2-4): EAGVAQSPRYKIIEKRQSVAFWCNPISGHATLYWYQQILGQGPKLLIQFQNNGVVDDSQLPKDRFSAERLKGVDSTLKIQPAKLEDSAVYLCASASPAKNIQYFGAGTRLSVL.

This clone was observed a few times. The CDR3 loop is CASSTDAHSYEQYF. The DNA for the CDR3 is TGCGCCAGCAGCACGGACGCCCACTCCTACGAGCAGTACTTC. The chain employs TRBV5-1 and TRBJ2-7; D is unclear. Trimming took 4 bases from V and 0 from J, leaving 11 bases between them. The CDR3 extends over 14 amino acids. Looked up from germline, CDR1 is SGHRS and CDR2 is YFSETQ.

The DNA for the CDR3 is TGTGCCTTGGACAGGGGACTTGCAACTAATGAAAAACTGTTTTTT. Its translation is CALDRGLATNEKLFF. The chain joins TRBV30 to TRBJ1-4; 9 bases align to TRBD1. V shed 7 bases and J 0 bases; nucleotides not matched to a gene: 6. The V gene's germline CDR1 is GTSNPN and CDR2 SVGIG (reference sequence). This CDR3 is built from 15 residues.

The chain is built from TRBV5-4 and TRBJ2-3; 9 bases match TRBD1. CDR3 size: 16 residues. V was clipped by 0 bases and J by 6 bases; unmatched bases: 8. The germline gives CDR1 SGHNT, CDR2 YYREEE (reference sequence). The DNA for the CDR3 is TGTGCCAGCAGCTTGGGAGGGGACAGGGCCAAGGATACGCAGTATTTT. The encoded protein is CASSLGGDRAKDTQYF. The whole variable domain, filled in from reference TRBV5-4 and TRBJ2-3, reads ETGVTQSPTHLIKTRGQQVTLRCSSQSGHNTVSWYQQALGQGPQFIFQYYREEENGRGNFPPRFSGLQFPNYSSELNVNALELDDSALYLCASSLGGDRAKDTQYFGPGTRLTVL.

CDR3 protein: CASSLIGRAPSGGELFF. As DNA, the CDR3 is TGTGCCAGCAGCTTGATCGGGAGGGCTCCCTCGGGCGGGGAGCTGTTTTTT. The chain recombines TRBV5-6 with TRBJ2-2; TRBD2 matches 8 bases. The CDR3 contains 17 residues. Germline values: CDR1 SGHDT, CDR2 YYEEEE. Trimming at V came to 1 base and at J to 7 bases, leaving 12 bases not matched to a gene.

The J gene is TRBJ2-3, the V gene TRBV5-1, with TRBD1 as a possible D gene (5 bases). The CDR3 is made up of 14 amino acids. Trimming cost V 1 base and J 4 bases, with 10 bases left between them. Germline V gives CDR1 SGHRS, CDR2 YFSETQ. CDR3 sequence reads: CASSLSGKADTQYF. The CDR3, as DNA: TGCGCCAGCAGCTTGTCAGGGAAGGCAGATACGCAGTATTTT.

The V call is TRBV2, the J call TRBJ1-1, with D possibly matching TRBD1 (5 bases). Per the germline V gene, CDR1 is SNHLY and CDR2 is FYNNEI. The CDR3 loop spans 14 amino acids. Trimming removed 2 bases at V and 3 bases at J, with 10 bases between. CDR3: CASSELGGDTEAFF. CDR3 DNA: TGTGCCAGCAGTGAATTGGGAGGGGACACTGAAGCTTTCTTT.

The chain links TRBV2 to TRBJ2-5; either TRBD1 or TRBD2 may fit D (5 bases each). The CDR3 is made up of 14 amino acids. The V gene lost 6 bases and the J gene lost 4 bases, with 15 bases spanning the gap. The V gene's germline CDR1 is SNHLY and CDR2 FYNNEI. The CDR3 nucleotides read TGTGCCAGCAGGGGGGATCTTCTCACAGAGACCCAGTACTTC. It specifies CASRGDLLTETQYF.

CDR3 in DNA: TGTGCCAGCAGTGGACTAGCGGGAAATGAGCAGTTCTTC. Its translation is CASSGLAGNEQFF. J is TRBJ2-1 and V is TRBV28; the match to TRBD2 covers 12 bases. V was clipped by 5 bases and J by 7 bases; unmatched bases: 0. The CDR3 has 13 amino acids. CDR1 and CDR2 from the germline V gene are MDHEN and SYDVKM.

This clone was detected a few times. The sample carries other DNA sequences with the same CDR3. J is TRBJ2-5 and V is TRBV6-5, with 9 positions matching TRBD2. Unmatched junction bases numbered 2, after V lost 2 bases and J lost 4 bases. The germline V gene has CDR1 MNHEY and CDR2 SVGAGI. The CDR3 extends over 14 amino acids. This chain's CDR3 is CASSYRGRGETQYF. In nucleotides, the CDR3 is TGTGCCAGCAGTTACCGCGGGAGGGGAGAGACCCAGTACTTC.

The CDR3 DNA follows: TGTGCCAGCAGCTCTTACAGGGAAGTAGGCGTCCTGACTTTC. Protein sequence: CASSSYREVGVLTF. The genes are TRBV7-2 and TRBJ2-6; possible D gene TRBD1, 6 bases. The CDR3 is made up of 14 amino acids. CDR1 is SGHTA, CDR2 FQGNSA, per germline. Between the trimmed V and J ends, which lost 4 bases and 12 bases, there was a span of 16 bases. Full variable domain (remainder filled in from reference TRBV7-2 and TRBJ2-6): GAGVSQSPSNKVTEKGKDVELRCDPISGHTALYWYRQSLGQGLEFLIYFQGNSAPDKSGLPSDRFSAERTGGSVSTLTIQRTQQEDSAVYLCASSSYREVGVLTFGAGSRLTVL.

This chain links TRBV19 with TRBJ2-2; D remains unclear. The V end lost 5 bases, the J end lost 0 bases, and 7 bases lay between the germline ends. The CDR3 covers 14 residues. Germline V lookup: CDR1 LNHDA, CDR2 SQIVND (reference sequence). The CDR3 reads CASSSAANTGELFF. DNA for the CDR3: TGTGCCAGTAGTTCGGCAGCGAACACCGGGGAGCTGTTTTTT.

This clone appeared a single time. The rearrangement uses TRBV25-1 and TRBJ2-1, with TRBD2 matching 8 bases. CDR3 length: 15 amino acids. Looked up from germline, CDR1 is MGHDK and CDR2 is SYGVNS. The junction had 7 bases not matched to a gene; V was cut back by 4 bases and J by 5 bases. The chain's CDR3 is CASSGDGRAHNEQFF. The CDR3 bases are TGTGCCAGCAGTGGTGACGGGAGGGCCCACAATGAGCAGTTCTTC.

This clone was seen a single time. The chain has TRBV6-1 and TRBJ2-2; D gene ambiguous. The CDR3 contains 13 residues. Trimming pared 2 bases from V and 5 bases from J, leaving 6 bases between. Germline CDR1 and CDR2: MNHNS and SASEGT. CDR3 coding DNA: TGTGCCAGCAGTGAAATAGTTACCGGGGAGCTGTTTTTT. It encodes CASSEIVTGELFF.

The CDR3 DNA sequence: TGTGCCAGCTCACCCCTGGGACTAGCGGAAAACATTCAGTACTTC. Residues: CASSPLGLAENIQYF. V is TRBV18 and J is TRBJ2-4, with 11 bases fitting TRBD2. Germline V gene sequence: CDR1 KGHSH, CDR2 LQKENI. V was clipped by 3 bases and J by 5 bases; unmatched bases: 3. CDR3 size: 15 residues.

The chain is built from TRBV28 and TRBJ2-5, with 13 positions matching TRBD2. Germline CDR1 is MDHEN and CDR2 is SYDVKM. The CDR3 covers 19 residues. J was trimmed by 5 bases and V by 6 bases; bases with no gene match: 18. The CDR3 is CASSPPPRLAGGLSETQYF. In DNA form, the CDR3 reads TGTGCCAGCAGCCCCCCACCCCGACTAGCGGGAGGTCTTAGTGAGACCCAGTACTTC.

This clone was found many times. V and J are TRBV29-1 and TRBJ1-3; D may be TRBD1 (5 bases). Trimming took off 6 bases at V and 0 bases at J, with 15 bases between the two ends. The CDR3 has 15 residues. CDR1 is SQVTM and CDR2 is ANQGSEA in the germline V gene. CDR3 sequence: CSVPNTGDSGNTIYF. The CDR3 nucleotides are TGCAGCGTCCCAAATACAGGCGACTCTGGAAACACCATATATTTT.

A few counts support this clone. The rearrangement joins TRBV28 to TRBJ1-5; weak D call: TRBD1 (6 bases). The germline V and J ends were trimmed by 5 bases and 7 bases, with 18 bases remaining between them. The length of the CDR3 is 15 residues. The germline V gene encodes CDR1 MDHEN and CDR2 SYDVKM. The DNA for the CDR3 is TGTGCCAGCAGTCTGCCGACAGGCTGGGCCCAGCCCCAGCATTTT. Translating gives CASSLPTGWAQPQHF.

The chain joins TRBV25-1 to TRBJ2-5; 10 nucleotides line up with TRBD1. The closer fit of TRBJ2-7 to the DNA end suggests the J call may be wrong. The CDR3 has 14 amino acids. Germline V CDR1 and CDR2: MGHDK, SYGVNS. The CDR3 coding sequence is TGTGCCAGCAGTGTTGGACAGGGGGCCTACGAGCAGTACTTC. Protein: CASSVGQGAYEQYF.

The chain employs TRBV28 and TRBJ1-4; D might be TRBD1 (5 bases). The CDR3 sequence is 15 residues long. In germline, CDR1 is MDHEN, CDR2 SYDVKM. Deletions cut 4 bases from V and 8 bases from J, with 17 bases between. The CDR3, as DNA: TGTGCCAGCAGTTCTTCCAGTGGGGGTTTGGAAAAACTGTTTTTT. Translated: CASSSSSGGLEKLFF.

This clone showed up just once. The CDR3 spells CASSPGGADEQFF. The DNA for the CDR3 is TGTGCCAGCTCACCCGGAGGGGCCGATGAGCAGTTCTTC. The V and J genes are TRBV18 and TRBJ2-1, with D perhaps matching TRBD2 (6 bases). V was cut by 3 bases and J by 8 bases, with 11 bases left in between. This CDR3 region has 13 residues. The germline gives CDR1 KGHSH, CDR2 LQKENI.

This clone was seen a few times. J is TRBJ2-2 and V is TRBV6-4; D call uncertain. This CDR3 spans 14 amino acids. V lost 5 bases to trimming and J lost 7 bases, with 14 bases between them. CDR1 is MRHNA and CDR2 is SNTAGT in the germline V gene. The DNA of the CDR3 is TGTGCCAGCAGTACGACCTATAGAGTCGGGGAGCTGTTTTTT. Its translation is CASSTTYRVGELFF.

The chain employs TRBV4-3 and TRBJ2-3; 9 positions agree with TRBD2. This CDR3 region has 18 residues. V was pared by 0 bases and J by 3 bases, with 10 bases of the junction left unmatched. Germline CDR1 is LGHNA and CDR2 is YSLEER. The CDR3 nucleotides are TGCGCCAGCAGCCAAGAACATGCGCGGGGGGGCTGGACAGATACGCAGTATTTT. Its protein is CASSQEHARGGWTDTQYF.

The chain has TRBV27 and TRBJ1-2; no definite D call. The CDR3 consists of 11 residues. From germline, CDR1 is MNHEY and CDR2 SMNVEV (reference sequence). V dropped 10 bases and J dropped 5 bases, with 11 bases sitting between them. CDR3 residues: CATTRGYGYTF. The CDR3 DNA sequence: TGTGCCACCACCAGAGGATATGGCTACACCTTC.

Ten or more counts support this clone. This chain uses TRBV18 with TRBJ2-7; a weak D match, TRBD1 (6 bases). The CDR3 totals 15 residues. CDR1 is KGHSH, CDR2 LQKENI, per germline. V lost 4 bases and J 2 bases, leaving 15 bases between the germline ends. The CDR3 here is CASSLPGTKAYEQYF. In nucleotides, the CDR3 is TGTGCCAGCTCACTACCCGGGACAAAAGCCTACGAGCAGTACTTC. Drawing the rest from reference TRBV18 and TRBJ2-7, the complete variable domain is NAGVMQNPRHLVRRRGQEARLRCSPMKGHSHVYWYRQLPEEGLKFMVYLQKENIIDESGMPKERFSAEFPKEGPSILRIQQVVRGDSAAYFCASSLPGTKAYEQYFGPGTRLTVT.